The text below deals with one T cell receptor (beta chain). As yet, its antigen is unknown. The source of the sample is a study of spatial heterogeneity in lung cancer. Study results and caveats: The study found that expanded intratumoral alpha and beta TCR counts tracked tumor mutation counts. Coverage of tumor T cells, an estimated figure, was roughly 6.9% for alpha and around 12% for beta chains.

As for time point: sample taken at primary tumor resection. TCRdb passed the 5' RACE reads through MiXCR, listing each CDR3 protein once. Of around 12,000 distinct CDR3 sequences listed, more than 3% were seen once; the top ten hold roughly 16%. CDR1 SGHNT and CDR2 YYREEE come from the germline V gene (reference sequence). The CDR3 spans 14 residues. V gave up 1 base and J gave up 7 bases, with 14 bases separating them. The TCR was taken from a male donor with early-stage non-small cell lung cancer. This chain connects TRBV5-4 to TRBJ2-5; D assignment may be TRBD1 or TRBD2 (5 bases each). This sample comprised lung tumor tissue, obtained at surgery. This CDR3 reads CASSLQGRDGTQYF. CDR3 nucleotide sequence: TGTGCCAGCAGCTTGCAGGGTCGGGACGGGACCCAGTACTTC.